This TCR beta chain is drawn from a study of blood T cell repertoires in COVID-19. Repertoires were generated with immunoSEQ multiplex PCR, while TCRdb's copy carries only in-frame clones and drops some. The sample consists of 45,000 or so clones, 87% of them appearing once. Sequencing was performed on peripheral blood. The source is a man aged 40-50 years with COVID-19, enrolled during active disease.

The chain's CDR3 is CASRPTGGALYGYTF. In nucleotides, the CDR3 is TGTGCCAGCAGGCCCACAGGGGGCGCGTTGTATGGCTACACCTTC. The gene calls are TRBV7-2 and TRBJ1-2, with 9 bases matching TRBD1. The V gene's germline CDR1 is SGHTA and CDR2 FQGNSA. V dropped 6 bases and J dropped 5; count of bases not matched to a gene: 10. The CDR3 contains 15 residues.